What follows describes a single TCR beta chain. Recruits, aged roughly 18 to 95 years, lived in under 25 US areas. A COVID-19 case had been met by exposed participants during the 2 weeks before study entry. Germline values: CDR1 SGDLS, CDR2 YYNGEE. The CDR3 has 15 residues. The J segment lost 3 bases and the V segment lost 3 bases, leaving 7 bases of the junction unmatched. This sample is drawn from a study of blood T cell repertoires in COVID-19. For the study at large: Researchers got acute and convalescent COVID-19 samples from the United States, Italy and Spain.

Original data processing: Reference gene primer amplification in the assay estimated nucleated cell counts. Only in-frame clones appear in the TCRdb table, and some are missing; sequencing was by immunoSEQ multiplex PCR. The D gene and trimming were derived from the DNA, and the V and J assignments and clone size from that table. Of roughly 320,000 clones detected, around nine tenths appear once; the ten largest clones hold roughly 3.9%. Sequencing was carried out using PBMCs or T cells enriched from blood (not recorded which). This chain uses TRBV9 with TRBJ1-2, with TRBD1 matching 8 bases. The sequence was collected from a woman in her twenties or thirties who had been exposed to COVID-19. CDR3 region: CASSGPTGGYYGYTF. The CDR3, as DNA: TGTGCCAGCAGCGGACCCACAGGGGGATACTATGGCTACACCTTC.